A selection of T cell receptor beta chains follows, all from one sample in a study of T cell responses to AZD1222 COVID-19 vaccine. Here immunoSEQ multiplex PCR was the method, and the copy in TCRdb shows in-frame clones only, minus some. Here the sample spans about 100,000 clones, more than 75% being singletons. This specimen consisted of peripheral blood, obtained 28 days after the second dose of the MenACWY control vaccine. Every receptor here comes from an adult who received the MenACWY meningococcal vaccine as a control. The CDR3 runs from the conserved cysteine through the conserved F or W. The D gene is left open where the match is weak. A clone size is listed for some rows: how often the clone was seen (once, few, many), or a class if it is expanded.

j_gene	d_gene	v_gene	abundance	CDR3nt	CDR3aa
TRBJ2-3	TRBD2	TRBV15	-	TGTGCCACCAGCAGTCCTAAAGGCCTAGCGGGGGGCTTAGGAGATACGCAGTATTTT	CATSSPKGLAGGLGDTQYF
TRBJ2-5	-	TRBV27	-	TGTGCCAGCAGTTTACAGGGGGAGACCCAGTACTTC	CASSLQGETQYF
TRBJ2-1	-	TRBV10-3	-	TGTGCCATCAGTGATCGGTCCTACAATGAGCAGTTCTTC	CAISDRSYNEQFF
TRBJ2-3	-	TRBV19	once	TGTGCCAGTAACCCAGGGCTCACAGATACGCAGTATTTT	CASNPGLTDTQYF
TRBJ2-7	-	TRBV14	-	TGTGCCAGCAGCCCCCAGGGTTATGCCGGCGAGCAGTACTTC	CASSPQGYAGEQYF
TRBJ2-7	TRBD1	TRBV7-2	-	TGTGCCAGCAGCGTGACAGGGGGCGCTTCCTACGAGCAGTACTTC	CASSVTGGASYEQYF
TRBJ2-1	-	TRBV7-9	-	TGTGCCAGCAGCTTGAGGTACAGGGTTCCCAATGAGCAGTTCTTC	CASSLRYRVPNEQFF
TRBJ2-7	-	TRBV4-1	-	TGCGCCAGCAGCCAAGACAGGGGCGGATACGAGCAGTACTTC	CASSQDRGGYEQYF
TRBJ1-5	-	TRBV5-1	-	TGCGCCAGCAGCTTGGCCTCAGGTACCAATCAGCCCCAGCATTTT	CASSLASGTNQPQHF
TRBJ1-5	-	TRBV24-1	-	TGTGCCACCAGTGATCACGGTTTTGTGGGTCTTTCTGGTCGCAATCAGCCCCAGCATTTT	CATSDHGFVGLSGRNQPQHF
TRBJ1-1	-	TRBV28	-	TGTGCCAGCAGTTTCCTTGAAGGGGTGAACACTGAAGCTTTCTTT	CASSFLEGVNTEAFF
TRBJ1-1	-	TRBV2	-	TGTGCCAGCAGGGGGGGGAACACTGAAGCTTTCTTT	CASRGGNTEAFF
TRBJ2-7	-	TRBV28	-	TGTGCCAGCAGTTTGGGCCAAACCCCCTACGAGCAGTACTTC	CASSLGQTPYEQYF
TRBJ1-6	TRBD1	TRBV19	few	TGTGCCAGTAGTACCCGGACAGGGAACAATTCACCCCTCCACTTT	CASSTRTGNNSPLHF
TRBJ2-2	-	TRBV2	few	TGTGCCAGCAAGACGGAGACCACCGGGGAGCTGTTTTTT	CASKTETTGELFF
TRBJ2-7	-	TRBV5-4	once	TGTGCCAGCAGCCTCTGGGGGTACGAGCAGTACTTC	CASSLWGYEQYF
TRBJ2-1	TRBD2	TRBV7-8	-	TGTGCCAGCAGCTCGGGACTAGCGGTGAACAATGAGCAGTTCTTC	CASSSGLAVNNEQFF
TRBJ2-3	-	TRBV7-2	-	TGTGCCAGCAGCTCCCAGACGGTAACAGGCACAGATACGCAGTATTTT	CASSSQTVTGTDTQYF
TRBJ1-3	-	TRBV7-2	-	TGTGCCAGCAGCTTAACTGGCAGGGGATCTGGAAACACCATATATTTT	CASSLTGRGSGNTIYF
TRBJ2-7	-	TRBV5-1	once	TGCGCCAGCAGCTTGACTGCTGACTACGAGCAGTACTTC	CASSLTADYEQYF
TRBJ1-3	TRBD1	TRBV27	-	TGTGCCAGCAGTGACAGGGTCAATGAGTGTTACACCATATATTTT	CASSDRVNECYTIYF
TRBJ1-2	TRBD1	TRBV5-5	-	TGTGCCAGCAGCCAACTCGAGACAGGGATGATTAGTGGCTACACCTTC	CASSQLETGMISGYTF
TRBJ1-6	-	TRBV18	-	TGTGCCAGCTCACAACAGGATAATTCACCCCTCCACTTT	CASSQQDNSPLHF
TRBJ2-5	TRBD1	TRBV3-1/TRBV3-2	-	TGTGCCAGCAGCCTACGACAGGGGGCGGGGGAGACCCAGTACTTC	CASSLRQGAGETQYF
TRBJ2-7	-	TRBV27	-	TGTGCCAGCAGGAAAGGTGAAACCCCTACCTACGAGCAGTACTTC	CASRKGETPTYEQYF
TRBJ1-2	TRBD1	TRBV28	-	TGTGCCAGCCAAAACATTAGACAGGGGGGACTTGGCTACACCTTC	CASQNIRQGGLGYTF
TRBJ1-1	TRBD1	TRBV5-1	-	TGCGCCAGCAGATTTATGCCAGGGGGCCTCACTGAAGCTTTCTTT	CASRFMPGGLTEAFF
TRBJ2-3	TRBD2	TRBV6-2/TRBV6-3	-	TGTGCCAGCAGTTCGCCGTTTAGCGGGGACGGGACAGATACGCAGTATTTT	CASSSPFSGDGTDTQYF
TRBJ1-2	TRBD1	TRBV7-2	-	TGTGCCAGCAGTCTAGACAGGGGGGATGGCTACACCTTC	CASSLDRGDGYTF
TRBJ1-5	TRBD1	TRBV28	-	TGTGCCAGCGTCGGGACAGGTAATCAGCCCCAGCATTTT	CASVGTGNQPQHF
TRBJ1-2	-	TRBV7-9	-	TGTGCCAGCAGTCGGACGAGGGGCAGGACTAACTATGGCTACACCTTC	CASSRTRGRTNYGYTF
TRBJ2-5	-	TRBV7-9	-	TGTGCCAGCGGAGGGACTTCCGGGTGGAGGGAGACCCAGTACTTC	CASGGTSGWRETQYF
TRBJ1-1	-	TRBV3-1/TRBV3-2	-	TGTGCCAGCAGCCAAGATCCGGGGGCGAACACTGAAGCTTTCTTT	CASSQDPGANTEAFF
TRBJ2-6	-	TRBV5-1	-	TGCGCCAGCAGCCCGCTGACAGGAACCTCTGGGGCCAACGTCCTGACTTTC	CASSPLTGTSGANVLTF
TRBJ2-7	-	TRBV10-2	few	TGCGCCATGGCATCCGAGCCAAGCTACGAGCAGTACTTC	CAMASEPSYEQYF
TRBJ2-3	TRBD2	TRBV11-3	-	TGTGCCAGCAGCTATCGAGGGACTAGCGGGGGTACAGATACGCAGTATTTT	CASSYRGTSGGTDTQYF
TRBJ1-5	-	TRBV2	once	TGTGCCAGCACTAAGACAGGCAGATGGCCCCAGCATTTT	CASTKTGRWPQHF
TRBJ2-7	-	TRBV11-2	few	TGTGCCAGCAGCGCGGGGGCTCTCTTCTACGAGCAGTACTTC	CASSAGALFYEQYF
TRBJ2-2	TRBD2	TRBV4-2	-	TGTGCCAGCAGCGCCCAAGGGACTAGCGGGGGGAACGGGGAGCTGTTTTTT	CASSAQGTSGGNGELFF
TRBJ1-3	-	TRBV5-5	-	TGTGCCAGCAGCCCAGAAGGATGGGACACCATATATTTT	CASSPEGWDTIYF
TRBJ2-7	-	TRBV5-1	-	TGCGCCAGCAGCTTGGCCGATCTAGGCCAGGCGAGCTCCTACGAGCAGTACTTC	CASSLADLGQASSYEQYF
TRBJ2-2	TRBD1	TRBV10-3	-	TGTGCCATCAGTGAGCGACAGGGGGTAGTCATCAACACCGGGGAGCTGTTTTTT	CAISERQGVVINTGELFF
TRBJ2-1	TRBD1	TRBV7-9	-	TGTGCCAGCAGCCGCGGGACAGGGGGTAAGAATGAGCAGTTCTTC	CASSRGTGGKNEQFF
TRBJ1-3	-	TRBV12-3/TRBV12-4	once	TGTGCCAGCAGTAGCTCCCTCGGGGACACCATATATTTT	CASSSSLGDTIYF
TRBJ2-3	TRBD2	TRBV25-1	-	TGTGCCAGCAGTCCTGGGCGGGGGGGAGATACGCAGTATTTT	CASSPGRGGDTQYF
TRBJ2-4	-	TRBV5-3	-	TGTGCCAGAAGCTTGTGGGTGAACTTAGCCAAAAACATTCAGTACTTC	CARSLWVNLAKNIQYF